The 20 T cell receptor beta chains below come from one sample, sequenced in a study of early T cells in non-severe SARS-CoV-2 infection. MiXCR was run by TCRdb on the 5' RACE reads, yielding one entry per CDR3 protein. The profile covers around 70,000 distinct CDR3 sequences, with approximately 10% appearing a single time and roughly 3.2% taken by the ten largest. Sequenced input: whole blood. These receptors were obtained from an adult who was a healthcare worker with PCR-confirmed SARS-CoV-2 infection or an uninfected control (not recorded which).

This clonotype was seen only a few times. The V and J genes are TRBV14 and TRBJ2-2; 10 positions agree with TRBD2. The CDR3 has 16 amino acids. J was trimmed by 8 bases and V by 4 bases; bases with no gene match: 10. Germline values: CDR1 SGHDN, CDR2 FVKESK. The CDR3 nucleotides read TGTGCCAGCAGCCCCCTTATAGCGGGAGGAACAGGGGAGCTGTTTTTT. It translates to CASSPLIAGGTGELFF.

This clonotype was observed many times. This chain links TRBV20-1 with TRBJ2-7; D is possibly TRBD1 (6 bases). This CDR3 contains 13 residues. Germline values: CDR1 DFQATT, CDR2 SNEGSKA (reference sequence). V was pared by 4 bases and J by 7 bases, with 17 bases between. In nucleotides, the CDR3 is TGCAGTGCTAACACAGGGCGGGCCGGGGAGCAGTACTTC. Its protein product is CSANTGRAGEQYF.

This clonotype was recorded many times. Here the CDR3 DNA reads TGTGCCAGCAGCCGACAGGGTAGCTCCTACGAGCAGTACTTC. Translating gives CASSRQGSSYEQYF. The chain carries TRBV7-2 and TRBJ2-7, with 7 bases aligning to TRBD1. The CDR3 sequence is 14 residues long. Looked up from germline, CDR1 is SGHTA and CDR2 is FQGNSA. V lost 5 bases, J lost 0 bases, and 4 bases stayed unmatched.

This clonotype was seen repeatedly, ten times or more. The chain employs TRBV7-9 and TRBJ2-7; D ambiguous. Trimming removed 5 bases from V and 0 bases from J, with 11 bases in between. The CDR3 runs 14 residues. Germline CDR1 is SEHNR and CDR2 is FQNEAQ (reference sequence). The CDR3 region has the DNA TGTGCCAGCAGCCCTAGACAAAGCTCCTACGAGCAGTACTTC. It codes for CASSPRQSSYEQYF.

In DNA, the CDR3 is TGTGCCAGCAGCCAACAGGGAGTAGCGGGCTACACCTTC. Its translation is CASSQQGVAGYTF. This chain joins TRBV3-1 and TRBJ1-2, with D possibly matching TRBD1 (5 bases). This CDR3 is 13 amino acids long. The germline V and J ends were trimmed by 2 bases and 8 bases, with 12 bases remaining between them. CDR1 and CDR2 from the germline V gene are LGHDT and YNNKEL (reference sequence).

V gene TRBV20-1 combines with J gene TRBJ2-5, with D perhaps TRBD1 (5 bases). The CDR3 loop spans 12 amino acids. V lost 1 base to trimming and J lost 7 bases, with 10 bases between them. Germline V gives CDR1 DFQATT, CDR2 SNEGSKA (reference sequence). The CDR3 loop reads CSARVPQGTQYF. The DNA of the CDR3 is TGCAGTGCTAGAGTCCCTCAGGGGACCCAGTACTTC.

The sample holds a few counts of this clonotype. The DNA of the CDR3 is TGTGCCAGCAGTTTACTGCGGGAGACAGATACGCAGTATTTT. Translating it yields CASSLLRETDTQYF. J is TRBJ2-3 and V is TRBV27; 7 bases line up with TRBD2. CDR1 and CDR2 from the germline V gene are MNHEY and SMNVEV (reference sequence). Trimming at V came to 2 bases and at J to 3 bases, leaving 2 bases not matched to a gene. There are 14 residues in the CDR3.

The J gene is TRBJ1-1, the V gene TRBV5-8; D is ambiguous. V was trimmed by 1 base and J by 0 bases, leaving 10 bases between them. CDR3 length: 15 residues. In germline, CDR1 is SGHTS, CDR2 YDEGEE. CDR3 amino acids: CASSLYTAMNTEAFF. CDR3 sequence (DNA): TGTGCCAGCAGCTTGTATACGGCCATGAACACTGAAGCTTTCTTT.

Many counts were recorded for this clonotype. The rearrangement joins TRBV5-1 to TRBJ2-5; 8 bases match TRBD2. V shed 4 bases, J shed 4 bases, and the junction held 9 bases outside the gene matches. Per germline, CDR1 SGHRS and CDR2 YFSETQ. The CDR3 loop spans 15 amino acids. The CDR3 is CASSKVGGLAETQYF. The CDR3, as DNA: TGCGCCAGCAGCAAGGTCGGTGGACTAGCAGAGACCCAGTACTTC.

CDR3 protein: CSTKKGPGDSSYEQYF. The CDR3 DNA reads as TGCAGTACTAAGAAAGGGCCGGGGGACAGCTCCTACGAGCAGTACTTC. This chain uses TRBV20-1 with TRBJ2-7, with a weak D call TRBD1 (7 bases). The germline V gene has CDR1 DFQATT and CDR2 SNEGSKA (reference sequence). CDR3 length: 16 residues. V lost 8 bases, J lost 0 bases, and 23 bases lay in between.

The chain combines TRBV4-2 with TRBJ1-4, with TRBD1 identical over 8 bases. The V and J ends lost 1 base and 7 bases, in that order; junction bases with no gene match: 5. The CDR3 length is 15 residues. Germline lookup yields CDR1 LGHNA and CDR2 YNFKEQ. CDR3: CASSQAGGVVEKLFF. Here the CDR3 DNA reads TGTGCCAGCAGCCAAGCAGGGGGCGTTGTTGAAAAACTGTTTTTT.

This clonotype was seen at least ten times. The J gene is TRBJ2-5, the V gene TRBV29-1; 7 nucleotides agree with TRBD2. Germline V CDR1 and CDR2: SQVTM, ANQGSEA. The CDR3 length is 14 residues. V shed 3 bases, J shed 5 bases, and the junction held 9 bases outside the gene matches. CDR3 nucleotide sequence: TGCAGCGTTGATCTTGCGGGAGCGGGGGAGACCCAGTACTTC. As protein: CSVDLAGAGETQYF. The full variable domain, completed using reference TRBV29-1 and TRBJ2-5, is SAVISQKPSRDICQRGTSLTIQCQVDSQVTMMFWYRQQPGQSLTLIATANQGSEATYESGFVIDKFPISRPNLTFSTLTVSNMSPEDSSIYLCSVDLAGAGETQYFGPGTRLLVL.

This clonotype was seen many times. The junction and the germline gene differ at one end; a read error may be behind it. The gene calls are TRBV5-1 and TRBJ2-5; the D gene is possibly TRBD1 (5 bases). Germline V lookup: CDR1 SGHRS, CDR2 YFSETQ. This CDR3 is built from 10 residues. The CDR3 nucleotides read TGCGCCAGCAGCCCCGCGGACATAGACTTC. Protein product: CASSPADIDF.

This clonotype was counted a few times. V usage is TRBV6-4 and J usage is TRBJ2-3; tentatively, D is TRBD1 or TRBD2 (5 bases each). CDR1 and CDR2 (germline): MRHNA, SNTAGT. Trimming took off 6 bases at V and 0 bases at J, with 10 bases between the two ends. The CDR3 contains 14 residues. The CDR3 DNA reads TGTGCCAGCAGGAGGGGACCAAGCACAGATACGCAGTATTTT. Its protein is CASRRGPSTDTQYF.

This rearrangement joins TRBV9 to TRBJ1-3; D gene uncertain. The germline gives CDR1 SGDLS, CDR2 YYNGEE. CDR3 length: 15 residues. V was trimmed by 4 bases and J by 0 bases, leaving 11 bases between them. As DNA, the CDR3 is TGTGCCAGCAGCCCCCTGAGGAGCTCTGGAAACACCATATATTTT. Amino acid sequence: CASSPLRSSGNTIYF. The full variable domain, completed using reference TRBV9 and TRBJ1-3, is DSGVTQTPKHLITATGQRVTLRCSPRSGDLSVYWYQQSLDQGLQFLIQYYNGEERAKGNILERFSAQQFPDLHSELNLSSLELGDSALYFCASSPLRSSGNTIYFGEGSWLTVV.

The chain couples TRBV27 to TRBJ2-1; TRBD1 agrees at 8 bases. Germline CDR1 MNHEY, CDR2 SMNVEV (reference sequence). The length of the CDR3 is 15 residues. V dropped 3 bases and J dropped 6; count of bases not matched to a gene: 7. CDR3 sequence: CASSFGQGMGNEQFF. The CDR3 DNA reads TGTGCCAGCAGTTTTGGACAGGGAATGGGCAATGAGCAGTTCTTC.

The chain has TRBV20-1 and TRBJ2-5, with 11 nucleotides matching TRBD2. Losses at the gene ends were 0 bases for V and 6 bases for J; bases not matched to a gene: 6. The CDR3 is 15 residues long. Looked up from germline, CDR1 is DFQATT and CDR2 is SNEGSKA (reference sequence). DNA of the CDR3: TGCAGTGCTAGAGATCGACTAGCGGGACGTCAGACCCAGTACTTC. It translates to CSARDRLAGRQTQYF.

This clonotype came up many times. The chain links TRBV18 to TRBJ2-1, with unresolved D. The germline gives CDR1 KGHSH, CDR2 LQKENI. This CDR3 spans 13 amino acids. V was pared by 3 bases and J by 8 bases, with 11 bases between. CDR3 residues: CASSPRVLDEQFF. The CDR3 nucleotides read TGTGCCAGCTCACCCCGGGTCTTAGATGAGCAGTTCTTC.

This clonotype was observed a handful of times. This chain joins TRBV10-3 and TRBJ2-3, with TRBD1 matching 8 bases. Looked up from germline, CDR1 is ENHRY and CDR2 is SYGVKD. The CDR3 is 15 amino acids. The J segment lost 5 bases and the V segment lost 2 bases, leaving 6 bases of the junction unmatched. CDR3 amino acids: CAISEIRGPKDTQYF. CDR3 bases: TGTGCCATCAGTGAGATCAGGGGGCCGAAAGATACGCAGTATTTT.

This clonotype was seen many times. CDR3 nucleotides: TGTGCCAGCAGCTTAAACCCCGTAGGGGAAGAGACCCAGTACTTC. It codes for CASSLNPVGEETQYF. The rearrangement joins TRBV11-1 to TRBJ2-5; D is possibly TRBD1 (5 bases). Germline-derived CDR1 and CDR2 are SGHAT and FQDESV (reference sequence). This CDR3 comprises 15 residues. Trimming cost V 2 bases and J 3 bases, with 13 bases left between them.